This TCR beta chain was recorded in a study of neoadjuvant anti-PD-1 for oral cavity cancer. On the study more broadly: Patients without progression got a fourth dose around day 43.

Broader study findings: Treg/Th17 ratio rose with pretreatment blood and fell with post-treatment tumor TCRbeta clonality.

Most tumor samples had roughly 5.2 ug input DNA in two replicates. Profiling relied on immunoSEQ multiplex PCR, and the TCRdb table lists in-frame clones only, not all of them. The sample includes nearly 15,000 clones, 35% to 50% of them seen just once. This clone was counted only a few times. No antigen is known for it. Indicated time point: after neoadjuvant nivolumab, at surgical resection. Cohort: HPV-negative, locally advanced oral cavity squamous cell carcinoma patients. The V end was cut by 1 base, the J end by 0 bases, with 7 bases between. CDR3 length equals 16 residues. Germline-derived CDR1 and CDR2 are SGHNT and YENEEA.

The chain joins TRBV11-3 to TRBJ2-6; D gene unclear. The source was tumor tissue, collected after nivolumab (anti-PD-1) treatment. The TCR originated in a person between 40 and 80 years old with oral cavity squamous cell carcinoma. The CDR3 nucleotides are TGTGCCAGCAGCTTAGTGACGCCCTCTGGGGCCAACGTCCTGACTTTC. Translation: CASSLVTPSGANVLTF. The whole variable domain, remainder taken from reference TRBV11-3 and TRBJ2-6, is EAGVVQSPRYKIIEKKQPVAFWCNPISGHNTLYWYLQNLGQGPELLIRYENEEAVDDSQLPKDRFSAERLKGVDSTLKIQPAELGDSAVYLCASSLVTPSGANVLTFGAGSRLTVL.